These 24 T cell receptor beta chains were all obtained from the same sample, sequenced in a study of CD8+CD57+ T cells in acquired aplastic anemia. TCR beta VDJ combinations and CDR3 sequences were profiled from genomic DNA. In TCRdb, the reads were re-called with MiXCR into one record per CDR3 protein. The sample has around 200,000 distinct CDR3 sequences; roughly 60% are singletons. The sequenced patients had an expansion of CD8+CD57+ cells seen by flow cytometry. The sequenced sample was sorted CD4+, CD8+, or CD8+CD57+ T cells (not recorded which) from PBMCs. The receptors shown here come from a human donor with aplastic anemia.

The genes are TRBV19 and TRBJ1-2; D not resolved. V dropped 5 bases and J dropped 2 bases, with 9 bases sitting between them. Germline-derived CDR1 and CDR2 are LNHDA and SQIVND (reference sequence). The CDR3 is 13 amino acids. CDR3 sequence reads: CASSWTKNYGYTF. CDR3 DNA sequence: TGTGCCAGTAGTTGGACGAAAAACTATGGCTACACCTTC.

Of note for this clonotype: No conserved phenylalanine or tryptophan is present at the end of the CDR3, so a read error is the likely explanation. The DNA is left out, because the CDR3 cannot be placed on it with certainty; the CDR3 is given as TCRdb lists it. J is TRBJ2-6 and V is TRBV4-3. Germline loops: CDR1 LGHNA, CDR2 YSLEER. The CDR3 is 8 amino acids long, termini counted. This chain's CDR3 is CASSQSYR.

This clonotype was counted a few times. The V gene is TRBV7-6, the J gene TRBJ2-3; D uncertain. Germline CDR1 and CDR2: SGHVS and FNYEAQ. This CDR3 comprises 13 residues. Trimming removed 5 bases at V and 5 bases at J, with 11 bases between. The CDR3 sequence: CASSPNMGDTQYF. The CDR3 DNA sequence: TGTGCCAGCAGCCCTAATATGGGAGATACGCAGTATTTT.

The chain uses TRBV2 and TRBJ1-5; no reliable D call. Per germline, CDR1 SNHLY and CDR2 FYNNEI. The CDR3 sequence is 15 residues long. V lost 5 bases to trimming and J lost 0 bases, with 11 bases between them. CDR3 residues: CASSTTGNSNQPQHF. CDR3 sequence (DNA): TGTGCCAGCAGTACTACCGGGAATAGCAATCAGCCCCAGCATTTT.

About this clonotype itself: The junction differs from germline at one of its ends, possibly a read error. The CDR3 loop is CASRTPTSGVDF. Written as DNA, the CDR3 is TGTGCCAGCAGGACGCCAACTAGCGGGGTTGACTTC. The V call is TRBV12-3 or TRBV12-4, the J call TRBJ2-5, with 10 bases matching TRBD2. The CDR3 sequence is 12 residues long.

This CDR3 is CASSLGFSSNQPQHF. DNA of the CDR3: TGTGCCAGCAGCTTGGGATTTTCTAGCAATCAGCCCCAGCATTTT. The chain couples TRBV5-6 to TRBJ1-5; D gene unclear. Trimming took 0 bases from V and 0 from J, leaving 7 bases between them. This CDR3 is built from 15 residues. The germline V gene has CDR1 SGHDT and CDR2 YYEEEE.

Points on this clonotype: An end of the junction does not agree with germline; a read error may underlie this. This rearrangement joins TRBV24-1 to TRBJ2-5, with no clear D. The germline CDR1 and CDR2 sequences are KGHDR and SFDVKD. The CDR3 runs to 13 residues. CDR3 sequence reads: CATSDFNGEIQYF. The DNA for the CDR3 is TGTGCCACCAGTGATTTTAACGGAGAGATCCAGTACTTC.

The gene calls are TRBV7-2 and TRBJ2-3; D tentatively fits TRBD1 or TRBD2 (5 bases each). V was pared by 8 bases and J by 10 bases, with 16 bases between. Germline-derived CDR1 and CDR2 are SGHTA and FQGNSA. This CDR3 has 12 amino acids. DNA of the CDR3: TGTGCCAGCTCGCCAGAGGGGCCTGCGCAGTATTTT. Translation: CASSPEGPAQYF. Variable domain in full (rest from reference TRBV7-2 and TRBJ2-3): GAGVSQSPSNKVTEKGKDVELRCDPISGHTALYWYRQSLGQGLEFLIYFQGNSAPDKSGLPSDRFSAERTGGSVSTLTIQRTQQEDSAVYLCASSPEGPAQYFGPGTRLTVL.

The chain is built from TRBV25-1 and TRBJ1-6; D remains unclear. From germline, CDR1 is MGHDK and CDR2 SYGVNS. The V and J ends lost 4 bases and 5 bases respectively, with 9 bases between them. This CDR3 is 14 amino acids long. Here the CDR3 reads CASSAQWHNSPLHF. CDR3 sequence (DNA): TGTGCCAGCAGTGCACAGTGGCATAATTCACCCCTCCACTTT.

Here the CDR3 reads CASSNRGRRDEQYF. In DNA, the CDR3 is TGTGCCAGCAGTAACAGGGGGCGCAGGGACGAGCAGTACTTC. This chain links TRBV12-3 or TRBV12-4 with TRBJ2-7, with TRBD1 matching 9 bases. This CDR3 spans 14 amino acids. The trim removed 5 bases at V and 5 bases at J, leaving 7 bases unmatched.

The chain links TRBV29-1 to TRBJ1-1; D perhaps matches TRBD1 (6 bases). This CDR3 region has 14 residues. The germline V gene encodes CDR1 SQVTM and CDR2 ANQGSEA. CDR3 in DNA: TGCAGTGCAGGAGGGGGTGCTATGAACACTGAAGCTTTCTTT. Residues: CSAGGGAMNTEAFF.

This clonotype was seen many times. This chain uses TRBV14 with TRBJ2-7, with D possibly being TRBD1 or TRBD2 (6 bases each). The V gene lost 0 bases and the J gene lost 7 bases, with 13 bases spanning the gap. Germline V gene data show CDR1 as SGHDN and CDR2 as FVKESK. This CDR3 is 14 amino acids long. DNA for the CDR3: TGTGCCAGCAGCCAAGATCATCGGGGGCAGGAGCAGTACTTC. As protein: CASSQDHRGQEQYF. Full variable domain (rest looked up from reference TRBV14 and TRBJ2-7): EAGVTQFPSHSVIEKGQTVTLRCDPISGHDNLYWYRRVMGKEIKFLLHFVKESKQDESGMPNNRFLAERTGGTYSTLKVQPAELEDSGVYFCASSQDHRGQEQYFGPGTRLTVT.

The chain is built from TRBV11-1 and TRBJ2-3; possible D gene TRBD2, 6 bases. V was trimmed by 0 bases and J by 4 bases, leaving 17 bases between them. Germline V CDR1 and CDR2: SGHAT, FQDESV (reference sequence). The CDR3 runs to 17 residues. The CDR3 region has the DNA TGTGCCAGCAGCTTAGCGCTAACGGAGGGAGTGGCAGATACGCAGTATTTT. As protein: CASSLALTEGVADTQYF.

The chain carries TRBV7-9 and TRBJ2-3; D gene uncertain. The germline V gene has CDR1 SEHNR and CDR2 FQNEAQ (reference sequence). V lost 5 bases and J lost 7, with 10 bases in between. This CDR3 contains 12 residues. The chain's CDR3 is CASSPGLYTQYF. DNA of the CDR3: TGTGCCAGCAGCCCGGGTCTGTATACGCAGTATTTT.

This sequence joins TRBV6-1 and TRBJ1-2, with D uncertain. The CDR3 sequence is 12 residues long. The germline V gene encodes CDR1 MNHNS and CDR2 SASEGT. Trimming cost V 6 bases and J 8 bases, with 13 bases left between them. The CDR3 DNA follows: TGTGCCAGCAGCCCTACACAAGTCGGCTACACCTTC. Translating gives CASSPTQVGYTF.

The rearrangement uses TRBV19 and TRBJ1-5; a weak D match, TRBD1 (6 bases). Trimming shortened V by 3 bases and J by 3 bases, and 9 bases separated the two germline ends. This CDR3 has 14 amino acids. Germline V lookup: CDR1 LNHDA, CDR2 SQIVND (reference sequence). The CDR3: CASSMTGVNQPQHF. For the CDR3, the DNA is TGTGCCAGTAGTATGACAGGCGTCAATCAGCCCCAGCATTTT.

The genes are TRBV20-1 and TRBJ2-7, with no clear D. There are 16 residues in the CDR3. V lost 0 bases and J 0 bases, leaving 15 bases between the germline ends. From germline, CDR1 is DFQATT and CDR2 SNEGSKA (reference sequence). The CDR3 here is CSARDSGSSISYEQYF. CDR3 coding DNA: TGCAGTGCTAGAGATAGTGGCAGTTCCATCTCCTACGAGCAGTACTTC.

The CDR3 here is CASSLARWRGLFF. The CDR3 nucleotides read TGTGCCAGCAGCTTAGCGCGATGGAGGGGCCTGTTCTTC. This chain joins TRBV7-9 and TRBJ2-1; a possible D gene is TRBD2 (6 bases). Deletions cut 0 bases from V and 15 bases from J, with 15 bases between. The CDR3 sequence is 13 residues long. Germline V gives CDR1 SEHNR, CDR2 FQNEAQ (reference sequence). Looking up the rest from reference TRBV7-9 and TRBJ2-1 gives the full variable domain: DTGVSQNPRHKITKRGQNVTFRCDPISEHNRLYWYRQTLGQGPEFLTYFQNEAQLEKSRLLSDRFSAERPKGSFSTLEIQRTEQGDSAMYLCASSLARWRGLFFGPGTRLTVL.

The chain couples TRBV24-1 to TRBJ2-1, with a possible D match to TRBD1 (5 bases). V was shortened by 0 bases and J by 5 bases, with 10 bases between the two germline ends. Germline values: CDR1 KGHDR, CDR2 SFDVKD. CDR3 length: 15 residues. The CDR3 loop is CATSDLRGAHNEQFF. CDR3 coding DNA: TGTGCCACCAGTGATTTGCGTGGGGCCCACAATGAGCAGTTCTTC.

This chain links TRBV20-1 with TRBJ2-5, with 8 bases matching TRBD2. Trimming took 5 bases from V and 3 from J; bases not matched to a gene: 8. Germline V CDR1 and CDR2: DFQATT, SNEGSKA (reference sequence). The CDR3 has 14 residues. As DNA, the CDR3 is TGCAGTGCTGTCCCGGGACTAGGTAAAGAGACCCAGTACTTC. This translates into CSAVPGLGKETQYF.

This clonotype was recorded at least ten times. The CDR3 protein is CASSGTSGNTGELFF. CDR3 in DNA: TGTGCCAGCAGTGGGACTAGCGGGAACACCGGGGAGCTGTTTTTT. J is TRBJ2-2 and V is TRBV6-4, with 10 bases lining up with TRBD2. The V gene end was trimmed by 4 bases and the J gene end by 1 base; junction bases not matched to a gene: 0. This CDR3 is built from 15 residues. In germline, CDR1 is MRHNA, CDR2 SNTAGT.

This clonotype was observed a few times. The chain employs TRBV25-1 and TRBJ2-1; D might be TRBD2 (5 bases). The CDR3 is made up of 15 amino acids. CDR1 and CDR2 (germline): MGHDK, SYGVNS. V lost 5 bases to trimming and J lost 4 bases, with 15 bases between them. CDR3 coding DNA: TGTGCCAGCAGTAAGGAAGGAGGACCGTACAATGAGCAGTTCTTC. It encodes CASSKEGGPYNEQFF.

The sample holds many counts of this clonotype. The chain joins TRBV5-8 to TRBJ1-5; D gene ambiguous. CDR1 and CDR2 (germline): SGHTS, YDEGEE. The CDR3 is 15 residues long. V shed 0 bases and J shed 3 bases, with 10 bases lying between them. The CDR3 DNA is TGTGCCAGCAGCTTGGGGAGGGTACTCAATCAGCCCCAGCATTTT. Residues: CASSLGRVLNQPQHF.

The rearrangement links TRBV20-1 to TRBJ2-7, with 9 bases fitting TRBD1. The V segment lost 2 bases and the J segment 3 bases; nucleotides outside the gene matches: 2. This CDR3 has 13 amino acids. Germline V lookup: CDR1 DFQATT, CDR2 SNEGSKA (reference sequence). The CDR3 region is CSARSGQGYEQYF. The DNA for the CDR3 is TGCAGTGCTAGATCGGGACAGGGCTACGAGCAGTACTTC.